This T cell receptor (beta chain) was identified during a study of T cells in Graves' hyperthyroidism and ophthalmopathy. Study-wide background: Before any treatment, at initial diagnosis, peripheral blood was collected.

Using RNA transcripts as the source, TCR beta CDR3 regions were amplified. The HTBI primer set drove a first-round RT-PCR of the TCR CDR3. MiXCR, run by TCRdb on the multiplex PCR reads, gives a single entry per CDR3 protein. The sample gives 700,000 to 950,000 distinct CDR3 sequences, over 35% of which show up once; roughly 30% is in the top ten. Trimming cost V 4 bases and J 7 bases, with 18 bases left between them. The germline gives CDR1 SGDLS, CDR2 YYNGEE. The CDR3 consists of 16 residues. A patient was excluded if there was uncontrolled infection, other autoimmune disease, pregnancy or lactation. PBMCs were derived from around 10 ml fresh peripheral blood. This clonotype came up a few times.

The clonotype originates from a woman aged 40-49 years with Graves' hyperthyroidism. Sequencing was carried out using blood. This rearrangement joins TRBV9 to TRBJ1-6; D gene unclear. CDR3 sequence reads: CASSSYRGEPNSPLHF. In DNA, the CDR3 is TGTGCCAGCAGCTCCTACCGTGGCGAGCCAAATTCACCCCTCCACTTT.